Here is one TCR beta chain with its context. The entry originates in a study of low-dose radiotherapy and immunotherapy resistance in tumors. Study overall: At a dose of 200 mg/m2, intravenous cyclophosphamide was given every two weeks, one day before radiation and immunotherapy. A daily 300 mg dose of oral aspirin was taken by patients for four cycles from cycle 1 day 1.

The trim removed 5 bases at V and 7 bases at J, leaving 2 bases unmatched. Per the germline V gene, CDR1 is ENHRY and CDR2 is SYGVKD. The CDR3 runs to 12 residues. cDNA synthesis used a TRAV/TRBV-specific primer set for both chains. TCR amplification involved 20 PCR cycles with a constant-region primer and V-primer adapter. TCRdb used MiXCR to reprocess the reads, holding one entry per CDR3 protein. Of about 16,000 distinct CDR3 sequences listed, approximately 79% are singletons. The clonotype was recovered from a human donor with advanced metastatic prostate, ovarian, gallbladder or colorectal cancer (not recorded which). This table probably holds off-target reads from a library built for another chain. The V call is TRBV10-3, the J call TRBJ2-1; 7 nucleotides match TRBD1. The CDR3 spells CAISTGENEQFF. Here the CDR3 DNA reads TGTGCCATCAGTACAGGGGAGAATGAGCAGTTCTTC.